This TCR beta chain came from a study of identical twins. From germline, CDR1 is MGHRA and CDR2 YSYEKL. The CDR3 spans 14 residues. The ends lost 4 bases at V and 6 bases at J; junction bases unmatched: 4. General observations from the study: Compared with unrelated sharing, twin-shared out-of-frame alpha sequences had more low-probability sequences. Models came in too low on out-of-frame TCR alpha sharing in monozygotic twins. Fewer insertions marked abundant cord blood beta clonotypes; young adult naive trended weakly, memory not at all. Analyses of zero insertions could be partly confounded by invariant MAIT and iNKT cells.

This clonotype was counted at least ten times. No antigen is known for it. One entry per CDR3 protein results from TCRdb running MiXCR on the 5' RACE reads. The sample comprises a few hundred thousand distinct CDR3 sequences, 7.5% to 10% of which are singletons, and under 3% rests with the top ten. Separately, the same data were catalogued under a study of yellow fever vaccine responses in identical twins.

The sample consisted of PBMCs. The chain couples TRBV4-1 to TRBJ2-7, with 12 bases lining up with TRBD2. The TCR originated in a woman between 18 and 30 years old in good health. The chain's CDR3 is CASSPGLAGTEQYF. The CDR3 DNA sequence: TGCGCCAGCAGCCCAGGACTAGCGGGAACCGAGCAGTACTTC.